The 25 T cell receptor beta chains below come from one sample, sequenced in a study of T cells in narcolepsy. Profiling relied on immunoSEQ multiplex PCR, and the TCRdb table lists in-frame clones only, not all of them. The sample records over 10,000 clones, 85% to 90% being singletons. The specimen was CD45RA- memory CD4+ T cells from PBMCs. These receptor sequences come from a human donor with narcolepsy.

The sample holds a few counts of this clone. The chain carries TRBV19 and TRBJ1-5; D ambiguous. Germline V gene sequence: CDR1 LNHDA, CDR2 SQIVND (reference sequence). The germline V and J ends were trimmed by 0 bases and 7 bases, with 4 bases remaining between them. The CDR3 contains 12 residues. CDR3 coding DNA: TGTGCCAGTAGTATAGAACGGCAGCCCCAGCATTTT. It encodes CASSIERQPQHF.

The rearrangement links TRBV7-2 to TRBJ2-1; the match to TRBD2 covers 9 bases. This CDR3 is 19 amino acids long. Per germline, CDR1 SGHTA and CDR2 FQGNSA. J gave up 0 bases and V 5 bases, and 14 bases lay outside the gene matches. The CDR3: CASSPGRLAGPTSYNEQFF. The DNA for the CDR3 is TGTGCCAGCAGCCCAGGTAGGCTAGCGGGACCCACCTCCTACAATGAGCAGTTCTTC.

In DNA form, the CDR3 reads TGTGCCAGCAGGACAGGGGGGCAAGAGACCCAGTACTTC. Its translation: CASRTGGQETQYF. This chain uses TRBV28 with TRBJ2-5; 9 bases match TRBD1. CDR1 and CDR2 (germline): MDHEN, SYDVKM. The CDR3 covers 13 residues. The V segment lost 6 bases and the J segment 2 bases; nucleotides outside the gene matches: 1.

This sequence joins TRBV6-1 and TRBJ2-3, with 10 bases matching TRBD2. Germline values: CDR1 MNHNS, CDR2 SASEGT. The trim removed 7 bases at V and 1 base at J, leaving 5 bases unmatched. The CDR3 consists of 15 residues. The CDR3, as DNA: TGTGCCAGCAATACCGGGACTAGCGGCACAGATACGCAGTATTTT. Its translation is CASNTGTSGTDTQYF.

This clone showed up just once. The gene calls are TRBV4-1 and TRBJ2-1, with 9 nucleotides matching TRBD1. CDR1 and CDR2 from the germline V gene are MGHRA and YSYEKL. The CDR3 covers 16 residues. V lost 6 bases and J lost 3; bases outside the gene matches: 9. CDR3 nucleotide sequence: TGCGCCAGCAGTCAACAACAGGGGGCAGGCTACAATGAGCAGTTCTTC. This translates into CASSQQQGAGYNEQFF.

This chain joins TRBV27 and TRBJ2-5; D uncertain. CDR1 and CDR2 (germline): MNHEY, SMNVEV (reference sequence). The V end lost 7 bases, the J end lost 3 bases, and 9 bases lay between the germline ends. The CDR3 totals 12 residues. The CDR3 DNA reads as TGTGCCAGCATTTACAGAGAAGAGACCCAGTACTTC. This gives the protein CASIYREETQYF.

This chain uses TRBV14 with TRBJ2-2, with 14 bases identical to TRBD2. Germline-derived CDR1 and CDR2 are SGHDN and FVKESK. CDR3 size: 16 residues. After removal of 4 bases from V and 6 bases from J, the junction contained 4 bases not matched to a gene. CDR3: CASSPLTSGRAGELFF. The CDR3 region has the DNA TGTGCCAGCAGCCCCCTGACTAGCGGGAGGGCCGGGGAGCTGTTTTTT.

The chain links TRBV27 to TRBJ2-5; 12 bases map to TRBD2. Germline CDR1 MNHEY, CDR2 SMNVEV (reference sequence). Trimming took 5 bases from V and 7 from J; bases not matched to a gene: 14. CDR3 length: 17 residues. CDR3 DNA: TGTGCCAGCAGTCCCACCCCTAGCGGGAGGGGACCTTCGACCCAGTACTTC. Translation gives CASSPTPSGRGPSTQYF.

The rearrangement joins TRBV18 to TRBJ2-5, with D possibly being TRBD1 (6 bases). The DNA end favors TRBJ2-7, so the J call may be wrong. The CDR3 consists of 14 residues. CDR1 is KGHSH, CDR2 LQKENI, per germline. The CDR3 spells CASSSDSTPYEQYF. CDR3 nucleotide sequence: TGTGCCAGCTCCTCGGACAGTACGCCCTACGAGCAGTACTTC.

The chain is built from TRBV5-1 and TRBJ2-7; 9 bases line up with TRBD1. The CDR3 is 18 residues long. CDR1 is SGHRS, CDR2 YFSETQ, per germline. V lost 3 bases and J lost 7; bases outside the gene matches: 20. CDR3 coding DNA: TGCGCCAGCAGCTCCCGGGACAGGGCGTCCGGACGTGATCATGAGCAGTACTTC. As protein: CASSSRDRASGRDHEQYF.

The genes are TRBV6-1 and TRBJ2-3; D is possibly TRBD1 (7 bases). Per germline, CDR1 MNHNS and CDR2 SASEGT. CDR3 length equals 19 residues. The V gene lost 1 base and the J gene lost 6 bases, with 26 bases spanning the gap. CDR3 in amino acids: CASSEDRYPAAGQKDTQYF. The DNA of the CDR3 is TGTGCCAGCAGTGAAGACCGTTACCCCGCCGCGGGACAGAAGGATACGCAGTATTTT.

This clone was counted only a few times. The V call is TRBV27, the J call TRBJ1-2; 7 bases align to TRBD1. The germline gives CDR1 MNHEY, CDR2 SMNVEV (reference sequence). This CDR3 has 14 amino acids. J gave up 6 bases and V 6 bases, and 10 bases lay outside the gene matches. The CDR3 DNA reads TGTGCCAGCAGAGGATCCACAGGGGTGAATGGCTACACCTTC. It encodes CASRGSTGVNGYTF.

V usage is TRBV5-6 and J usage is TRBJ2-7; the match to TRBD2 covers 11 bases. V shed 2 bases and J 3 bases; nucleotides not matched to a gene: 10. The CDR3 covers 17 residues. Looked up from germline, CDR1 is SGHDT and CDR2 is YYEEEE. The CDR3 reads CASSFGLAGGSHYEQYF. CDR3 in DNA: TGTGCCAGCAGCTTCGGTTTAGCGGGAGGGTCCCACTACGAGCAGTACTTC.

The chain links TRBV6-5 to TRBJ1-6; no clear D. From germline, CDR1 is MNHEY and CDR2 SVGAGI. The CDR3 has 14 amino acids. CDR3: CVAGRAAYNSPLHF. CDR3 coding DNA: TGTGTCGCCGGGAGGGCGGCTTATAATTCACCCCTCCACTTT.

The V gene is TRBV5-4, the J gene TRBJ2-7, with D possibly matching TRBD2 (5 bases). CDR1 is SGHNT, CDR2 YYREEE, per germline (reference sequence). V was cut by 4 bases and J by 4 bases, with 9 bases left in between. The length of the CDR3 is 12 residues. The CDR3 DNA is TGTGCCAGCAGCCTCGACTATTACGAGCAGTACTTC. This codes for CASSLDYYEQYF. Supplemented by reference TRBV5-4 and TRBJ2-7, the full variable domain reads ETGVTQSPTHLIKTRGQQVTLRCSSQSGHNTVSWYQQALGQGPQFIFQYYREEENGRGNFPPRFSGLQFPNYSSELNVNALELDDSALYLCASSLDYYEQYFGPGTRLTVT.

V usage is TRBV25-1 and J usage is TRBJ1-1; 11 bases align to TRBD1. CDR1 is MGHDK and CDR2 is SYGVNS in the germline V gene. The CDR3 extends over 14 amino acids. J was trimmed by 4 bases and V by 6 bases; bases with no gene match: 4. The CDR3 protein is CASRGDRGVTEAFF. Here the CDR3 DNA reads TGTGCCAGCAGGGGGGACAGGGGGGTCACTGAAGCTTTCTTT. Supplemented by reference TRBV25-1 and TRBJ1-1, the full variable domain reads EADIYQTPRYLVIGTGKKITLECSQTMGHDKMYWYQQDPGMELHLIHYSYGVNSTEKGDLSSESTVSRIRTEHFPLTLESARPSHTSQYLCASRGDRGVTEAFFGQGTRLTVV.

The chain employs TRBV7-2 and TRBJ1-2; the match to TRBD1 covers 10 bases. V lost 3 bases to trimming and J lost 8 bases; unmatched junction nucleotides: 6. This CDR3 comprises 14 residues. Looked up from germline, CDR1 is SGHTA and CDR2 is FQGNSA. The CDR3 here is CASSFPDRGLGYTF. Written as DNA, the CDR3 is TGTGCCAGCAGCTTCCCTGACAGGGGGCTAGGCTACACCTTC.

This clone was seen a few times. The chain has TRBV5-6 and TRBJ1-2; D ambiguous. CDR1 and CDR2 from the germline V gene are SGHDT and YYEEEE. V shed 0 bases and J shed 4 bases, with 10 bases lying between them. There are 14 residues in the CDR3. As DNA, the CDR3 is TGTGCCAGCAGCTTGGGGGCCCTTGGCTATGGCTACACCTTC. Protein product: CASSLGALGYGYTF.

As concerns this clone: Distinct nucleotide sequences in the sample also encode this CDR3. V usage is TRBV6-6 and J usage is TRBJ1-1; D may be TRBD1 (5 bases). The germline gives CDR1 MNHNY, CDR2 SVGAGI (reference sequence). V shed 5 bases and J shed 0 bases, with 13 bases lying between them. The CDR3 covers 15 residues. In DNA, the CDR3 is TGTGCCAGCAGTCCCCACGGAGGGGTGAACACTGAAGCTTTCTTT. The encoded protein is CASSPHGGVNTEAFF.

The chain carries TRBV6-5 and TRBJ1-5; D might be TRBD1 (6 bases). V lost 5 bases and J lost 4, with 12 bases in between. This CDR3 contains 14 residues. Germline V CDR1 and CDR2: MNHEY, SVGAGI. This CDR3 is CASSARTVNQPQHF. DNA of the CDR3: TGTGCCAGCAGTGCCCGGACAGTGAATCAGCCCCAGCATTTT.

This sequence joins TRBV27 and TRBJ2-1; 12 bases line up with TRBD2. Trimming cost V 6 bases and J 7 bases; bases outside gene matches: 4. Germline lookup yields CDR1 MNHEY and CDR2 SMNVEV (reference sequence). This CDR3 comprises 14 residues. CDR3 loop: CASRTSGSSNEQFF. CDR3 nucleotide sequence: TGTGCCAGCAGGACTAGCGGGAGTTCTAATGAGCAGTTCTTC.

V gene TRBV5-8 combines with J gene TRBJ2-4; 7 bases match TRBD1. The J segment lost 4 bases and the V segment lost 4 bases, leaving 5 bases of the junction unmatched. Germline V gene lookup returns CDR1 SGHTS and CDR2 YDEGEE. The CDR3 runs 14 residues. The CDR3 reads CASSLGQPKNIQYF. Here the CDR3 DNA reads TGTGCCAGCAGCCTGGGACAGCCAAAAAACATTCAGTACTTC. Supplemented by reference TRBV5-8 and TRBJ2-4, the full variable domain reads EAGVTQSPTHLIKTRGQQATLRCSPISGHTSVYWYQQALGLGLQFLLWYDEGEERNRGNFPPRFSGRQFPNYSSELNVNALELEDSALYLCASSLGQPKNIQYFGAGTRLSVL.

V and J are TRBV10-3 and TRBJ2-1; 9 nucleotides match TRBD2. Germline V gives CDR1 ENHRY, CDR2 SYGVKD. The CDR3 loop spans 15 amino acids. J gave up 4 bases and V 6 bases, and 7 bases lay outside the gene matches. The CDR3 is CAIRNSGSQYNEQFF. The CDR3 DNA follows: TGTGCCATCAGGAATAGCGGGAGTCAGTACAATGAGCAGTTCTTC.

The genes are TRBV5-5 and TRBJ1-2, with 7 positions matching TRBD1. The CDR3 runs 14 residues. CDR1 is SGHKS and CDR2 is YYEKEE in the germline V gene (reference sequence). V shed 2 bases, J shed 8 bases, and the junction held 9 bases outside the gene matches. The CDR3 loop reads CASSFDRVLGGYTF. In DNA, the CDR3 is TGTGCCAGCAGCTTTGACAGGGTTCTCGGGGGCTACACCTTC.

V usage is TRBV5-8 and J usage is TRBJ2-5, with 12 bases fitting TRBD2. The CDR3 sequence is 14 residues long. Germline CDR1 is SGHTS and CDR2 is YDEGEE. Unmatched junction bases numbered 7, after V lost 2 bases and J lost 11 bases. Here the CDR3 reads CASSFGLAGWEQYF. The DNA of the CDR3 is TGTGCCAGCAGCTTTGGACTAGCGGGATGGGAGCAGTACTTC.